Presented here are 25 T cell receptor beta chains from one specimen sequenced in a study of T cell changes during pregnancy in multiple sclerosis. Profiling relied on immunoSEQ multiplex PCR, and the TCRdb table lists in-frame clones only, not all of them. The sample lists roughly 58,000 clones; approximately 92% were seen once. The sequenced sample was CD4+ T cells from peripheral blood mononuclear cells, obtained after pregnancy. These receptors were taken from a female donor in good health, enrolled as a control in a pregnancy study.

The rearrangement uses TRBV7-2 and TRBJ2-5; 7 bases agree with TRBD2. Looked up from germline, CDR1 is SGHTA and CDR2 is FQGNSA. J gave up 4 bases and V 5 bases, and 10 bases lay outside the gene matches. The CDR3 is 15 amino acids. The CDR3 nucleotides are TGTGCCAGCAGCCCAGAGTCGCAGCGGGGAGAGACCCAGTACTTC. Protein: CASSPESQRGETQYF.

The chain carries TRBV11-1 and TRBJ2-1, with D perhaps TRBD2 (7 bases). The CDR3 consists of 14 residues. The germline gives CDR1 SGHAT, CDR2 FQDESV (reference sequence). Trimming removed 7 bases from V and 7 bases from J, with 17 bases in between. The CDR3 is CASNKGGVGNEQFF. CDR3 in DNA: TGTGCCAGCAACAAGGGGGGGGTTGGAAATGAGCAGTTCTTC.

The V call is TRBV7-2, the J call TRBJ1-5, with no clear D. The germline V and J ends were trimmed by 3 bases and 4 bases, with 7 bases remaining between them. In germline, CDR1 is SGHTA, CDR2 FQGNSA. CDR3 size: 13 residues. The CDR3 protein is CASSLMRNQPQHF. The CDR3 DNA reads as TGTGCCAGCAGCTTGATGAGGAATCAGCCCCAGCATTTT.

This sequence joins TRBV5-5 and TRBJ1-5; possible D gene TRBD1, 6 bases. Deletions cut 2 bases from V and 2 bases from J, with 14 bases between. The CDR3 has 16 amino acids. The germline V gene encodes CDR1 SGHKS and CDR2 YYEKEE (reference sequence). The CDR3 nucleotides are TGTGCCAGCAGCTTAGGACAGTTTCATGGCAATCAGCCCCAGCATTTT. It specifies CASSLGQFHGNQPQHF.

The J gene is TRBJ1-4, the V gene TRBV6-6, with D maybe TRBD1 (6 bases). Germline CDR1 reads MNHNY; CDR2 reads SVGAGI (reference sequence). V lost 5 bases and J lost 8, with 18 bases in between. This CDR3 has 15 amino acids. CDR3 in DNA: TGTGCCAGCAGTAGGGGGGGGGCGACGGGCGAAAAACTGTTTTTT. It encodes CASSRGGATGEKLFF.

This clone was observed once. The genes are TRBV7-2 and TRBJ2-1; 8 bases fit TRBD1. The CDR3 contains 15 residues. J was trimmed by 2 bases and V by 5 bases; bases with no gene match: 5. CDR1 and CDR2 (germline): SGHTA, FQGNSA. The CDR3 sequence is CASSPGQVAYNEQFF. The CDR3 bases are TGTGCCAGCAGCCCGGGACAGGTTGCCTACAATGAGCAGTTCTTC.

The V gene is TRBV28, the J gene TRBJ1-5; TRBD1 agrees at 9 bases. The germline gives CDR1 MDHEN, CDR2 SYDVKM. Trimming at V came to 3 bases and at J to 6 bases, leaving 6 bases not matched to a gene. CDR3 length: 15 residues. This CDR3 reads CASSFLGQGVQPQHF. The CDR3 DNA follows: TGTGCCAGCAGTTTTTTGGGACAGGGAGTTCAGCCCCAGCATTTT.

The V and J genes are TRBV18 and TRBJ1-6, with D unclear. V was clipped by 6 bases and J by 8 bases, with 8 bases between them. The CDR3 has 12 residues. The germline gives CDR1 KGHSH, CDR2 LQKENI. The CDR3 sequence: CASSQSDSPLHF. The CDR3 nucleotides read TGTGCCAGCTCTCAGAGCGATTCACCCCTCCACTTT.

CDR3 DNA: TGTGCCAGCAGCTTGGAGTCCAGGGGGTCCGACACCTTC. This encodes CASSLESRGSDTF. V gene TRBV5-6 combines with J gene TRBJ1-2, with 7 positions matching TRBD1. The CDR3 totals 13 residues. The J segment lost 12 bases and the V segment lost 0 bases, leaving 8 bases of the junction unmatched. Germline values: CDR1 SGHDT, CDR2 YYEEEE. Full variable domain (rest looked up from reference TRBV5-6 and TRBJ1-2): DAGVTQSPTHLIKTRGQQVTLRCSPKSGHDTVSWYQQALGQGPQFIFQYYEEEERQRGNFPDRFSGHQFPNYSSELNVNALLLGDSALYLCASSLESRGSDTFGSGTRLTVV.

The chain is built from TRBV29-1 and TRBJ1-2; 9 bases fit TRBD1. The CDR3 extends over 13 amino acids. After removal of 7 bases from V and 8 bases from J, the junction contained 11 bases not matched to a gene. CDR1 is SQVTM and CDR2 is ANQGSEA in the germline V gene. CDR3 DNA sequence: TGCAGCGCAATCCGGGACAGGGACAGGGGCTACACCTTC. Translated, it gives CSAIRDRDRGYTF.

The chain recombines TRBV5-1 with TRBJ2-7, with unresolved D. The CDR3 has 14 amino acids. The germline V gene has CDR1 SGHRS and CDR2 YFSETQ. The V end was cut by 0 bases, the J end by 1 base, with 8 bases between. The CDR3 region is CASSLGVRSYEQYF. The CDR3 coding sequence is TGCGCCAGCAGCTTGGGGGTCAGGTCCTACGAGCAGTACTTC.

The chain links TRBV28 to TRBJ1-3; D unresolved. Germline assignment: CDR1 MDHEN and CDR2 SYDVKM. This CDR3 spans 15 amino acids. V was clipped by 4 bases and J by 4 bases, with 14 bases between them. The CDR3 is CASSSQANRGNTIYF. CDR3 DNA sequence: TGTGCCAGCAGTTCTCAGGCAAATAGGGGAAACACCATATATTTT.

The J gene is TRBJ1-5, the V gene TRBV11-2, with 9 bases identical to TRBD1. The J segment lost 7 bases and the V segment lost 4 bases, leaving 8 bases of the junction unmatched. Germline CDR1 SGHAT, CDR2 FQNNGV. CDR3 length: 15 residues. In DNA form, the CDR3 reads TGTGCCAGCAGCTGGGGGGGACAGGGAAACCAGCCCCAGCATTTT. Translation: CASSWGGQGNQPQHF.

The CDR3 DNA reads as TGTGCCAGCAGCTCGGGACAGGGTGCAGATACGCAGTATTTT. Protein product: CASSSGQGADTQYF. The chain links TRBV6-1 to TRBJ2-3; 9 bases agree with TRBD1. V shed 6 bases, J shed 4 bases, and the junction held 5 bases outside the gene matches. Germline lookup yields CDR1 MNHNS and CDR2 SASEGT. This CDR3 comprises 14 residues.

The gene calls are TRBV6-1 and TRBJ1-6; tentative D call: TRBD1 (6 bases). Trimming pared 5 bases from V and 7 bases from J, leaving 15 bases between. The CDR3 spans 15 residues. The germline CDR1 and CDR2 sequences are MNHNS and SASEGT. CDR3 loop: CASSRVGGQNSPLHF. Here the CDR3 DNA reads TGTGCCAGCAGTAGAGTAGGGGGTCAGAATTCACCCCTCCACTTT.

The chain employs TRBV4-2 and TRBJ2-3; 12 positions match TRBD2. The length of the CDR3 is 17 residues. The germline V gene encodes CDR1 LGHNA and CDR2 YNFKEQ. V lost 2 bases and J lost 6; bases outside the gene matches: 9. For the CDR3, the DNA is TGTGCCAGCAGCCAAAAGGCTAGCGGGGGGGCGGGTGATACGCAGTATTTT. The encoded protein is CASSQKASGGAGDTQYF.

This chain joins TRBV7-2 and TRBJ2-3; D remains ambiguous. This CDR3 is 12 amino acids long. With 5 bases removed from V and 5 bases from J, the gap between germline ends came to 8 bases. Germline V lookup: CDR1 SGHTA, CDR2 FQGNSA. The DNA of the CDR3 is TGTGCCAGCAGCGTATTAGAAGATACGCAGTATTTT. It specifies CASSVLEDTQYF.

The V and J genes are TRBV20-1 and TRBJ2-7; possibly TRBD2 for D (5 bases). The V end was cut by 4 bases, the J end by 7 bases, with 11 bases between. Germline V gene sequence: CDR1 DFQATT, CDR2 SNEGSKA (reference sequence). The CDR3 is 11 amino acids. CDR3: CSATPRGEQYF. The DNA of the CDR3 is TGCAGTGCTACCCCCCGGGGAGAGCAGTACTTC.

The CDR3: CASSLGGGPYEQYF. CDR3 coding DNA: TGTGCCAGCAGCTTGGGCGGGGGCCCGTACGAGCAGTACTTC. The chain couples TRBV5-4 to TRBJ2-7; maybe TRBD2 (7 bases). Between the trimmed V and J ends, which lost 0 bases and 4 bases, there was a span of 11 bases. The CDR3 runs 14 residues. CDR1 is SGHNT, CDR2 YYREEE, per germline (reference sequence). Full variable domain (missing parts from reference TRBV5-4 and TRBJ2-7): ETGVTQSPTHLIKTRGQQVTLRCSSQSGHNTVSWYQQALGQGPQFIFQYYREEENGRGNFPPRFSGLQFPNYSSELNVNALELDDSALYLCASSLGGGPYEQYFGPGTRLTVT.

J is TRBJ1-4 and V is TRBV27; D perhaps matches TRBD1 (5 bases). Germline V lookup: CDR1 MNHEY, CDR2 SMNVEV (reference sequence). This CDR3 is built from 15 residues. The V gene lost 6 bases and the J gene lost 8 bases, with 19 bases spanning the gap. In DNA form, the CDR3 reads TGTGCCAGCAGGGAGGGACGTGGCAAGGGCGAAAAACTGTTTTTT. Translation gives CASREGRGKGEKLFF.

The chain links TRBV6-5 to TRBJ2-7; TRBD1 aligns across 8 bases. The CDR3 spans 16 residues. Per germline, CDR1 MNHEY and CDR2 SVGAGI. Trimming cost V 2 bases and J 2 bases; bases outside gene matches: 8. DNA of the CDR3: TGTGCCAGCAGTTACCAGCTCCCGACAGGGGCCTACGAGCAGTACTTC. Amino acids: CASSYQLPTGAYEQYF.

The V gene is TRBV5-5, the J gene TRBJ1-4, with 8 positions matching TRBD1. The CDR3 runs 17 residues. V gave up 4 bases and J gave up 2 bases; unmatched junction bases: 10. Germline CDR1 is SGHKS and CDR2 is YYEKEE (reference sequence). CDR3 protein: CASSHRTGRNTNEKLFF. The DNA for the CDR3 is TGTGCCAGCAGCCATCGGACAGGGAGGAACACTAATGAAAAACTGTTTTTT.

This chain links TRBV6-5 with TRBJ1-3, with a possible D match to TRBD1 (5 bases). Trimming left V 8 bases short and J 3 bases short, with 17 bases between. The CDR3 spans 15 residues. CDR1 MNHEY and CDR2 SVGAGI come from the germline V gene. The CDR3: CASWRWGGGGNTIYF. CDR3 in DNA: TGTGCCAGCTGGAGATGGGGGGGAGGTGGAAACACCATATATTTT.

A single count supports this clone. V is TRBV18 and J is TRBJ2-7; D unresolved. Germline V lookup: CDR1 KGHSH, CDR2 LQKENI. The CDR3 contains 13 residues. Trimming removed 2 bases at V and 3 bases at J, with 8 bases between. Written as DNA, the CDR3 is TGTGCCAGCTCACCAAGCGCCGGCTACGAGCAGTACTTC. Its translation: CASSPSAGYEQYF.

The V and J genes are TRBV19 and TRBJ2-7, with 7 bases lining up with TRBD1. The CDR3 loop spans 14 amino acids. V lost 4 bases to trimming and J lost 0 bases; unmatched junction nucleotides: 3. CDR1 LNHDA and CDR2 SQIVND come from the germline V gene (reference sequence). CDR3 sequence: CASSTWDSSYEQYF. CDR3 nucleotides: TGTGCCAGTAGTACTTGGGACAGCTCCTACGAGCAGTACTTC.